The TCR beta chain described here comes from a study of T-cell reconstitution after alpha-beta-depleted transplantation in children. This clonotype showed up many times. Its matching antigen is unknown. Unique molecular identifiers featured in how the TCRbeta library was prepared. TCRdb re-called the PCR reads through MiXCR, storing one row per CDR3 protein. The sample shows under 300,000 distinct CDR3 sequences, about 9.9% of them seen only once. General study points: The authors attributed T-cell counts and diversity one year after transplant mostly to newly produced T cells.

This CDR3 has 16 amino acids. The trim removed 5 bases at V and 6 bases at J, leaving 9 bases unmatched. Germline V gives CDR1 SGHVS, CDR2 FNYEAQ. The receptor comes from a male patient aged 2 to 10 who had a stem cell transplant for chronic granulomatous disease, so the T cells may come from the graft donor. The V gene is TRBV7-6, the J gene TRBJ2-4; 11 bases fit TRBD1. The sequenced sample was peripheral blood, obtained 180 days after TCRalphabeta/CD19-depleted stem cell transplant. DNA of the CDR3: TGTGCCAGCAGCCTCGGACAGGGGGCGCGGGTAAACATTCAGTACTTC. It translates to CASSLGQGARVNIQYF.